This T cell receptor beta chain derives from a study of control samples from healthy donors and cancer patients. Sequenced by immunoSEQ multiplex PCR; TCRdb stores in-frame clones only, minus some. The sample records approximately 160,000 clones, roughly 92% being singletons. This clone has just one count. Sequencing input: blood. The receptor's source is a woman under 40 in good health.

The chain's CDR3 is CASSPSGTYSGNTIYF. The CDR3 DNA reads as TGCGCCAGCAGCCCTAGTGGGACTTACTCTGGAAACACCATATATTTT. The chain uses TRBV5-1 and TRBJ1-3; tentatively, D is TRBD1 (5 bases). Trimming shortened V by 4 bases and J by 0 bases, and 14 bases separated the two germline ends. The CDR3 sequence is 16 residues long. CDR1 is SGHRS, CDR2 YFSETQ, per germline. The full variable domain, its missing parts supplied by reference TRBV5-1 and TRBJ1-3, is KAGVTQTPRYLIKTRGQQVTLSCSPISGHRSVSWYQQTPGQGLQFLFEYFSETQRNKGNFPGRFSGRQFSNSRSEMNVSTLELGDSALYLCASSPSGTYSGNTIYFGEGSWLTVV.